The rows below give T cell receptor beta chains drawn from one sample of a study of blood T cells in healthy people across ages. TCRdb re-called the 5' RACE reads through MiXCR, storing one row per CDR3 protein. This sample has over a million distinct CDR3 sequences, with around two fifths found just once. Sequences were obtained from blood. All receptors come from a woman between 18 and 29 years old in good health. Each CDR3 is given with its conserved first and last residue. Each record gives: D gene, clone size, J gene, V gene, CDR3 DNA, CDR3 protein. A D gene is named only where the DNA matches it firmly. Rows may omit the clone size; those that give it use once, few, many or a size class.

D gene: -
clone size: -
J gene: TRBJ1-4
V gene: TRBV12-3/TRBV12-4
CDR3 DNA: TGTGCCAGCACCAGCGGGCCGGACGGGCCGAAACTGTTTTTT
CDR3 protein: CASTSGPDGPKLFF

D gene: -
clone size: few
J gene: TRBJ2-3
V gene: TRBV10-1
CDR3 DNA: TGCGCCAGCAGTGAGAACGGCAGGACAGATACGCAGTATTTT
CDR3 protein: CASSENGRTDTQYF

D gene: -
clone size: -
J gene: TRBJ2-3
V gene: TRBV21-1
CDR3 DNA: TGTGCCACCAAGTACCGAGCGGGGACAGATACGCAGTATTTT
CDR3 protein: CATKYRAGTDTQYF

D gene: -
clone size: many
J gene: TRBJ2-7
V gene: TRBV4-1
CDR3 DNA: TGCGCCAGCAGCCAAGGTCTAGCCTACGAGCAGTACTTC
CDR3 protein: CASSQGLAYEQYF

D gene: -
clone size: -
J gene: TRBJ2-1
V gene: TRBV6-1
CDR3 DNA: TGTGCCAGCAGTGAAGGGAACAAGGCCAATGGGCAGTTCTTC
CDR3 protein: CASSEGNKANGQFF

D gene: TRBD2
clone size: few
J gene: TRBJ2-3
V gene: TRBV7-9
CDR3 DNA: TGTGCCAGCAGCTTAGGACTAGCGGGACTAAGCACAGATACGCAGTATTTT
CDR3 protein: CASSLGLAGLSTDTQYF

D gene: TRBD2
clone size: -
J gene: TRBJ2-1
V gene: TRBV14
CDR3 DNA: TGTGCCAGCAGCCAAGGGATGACTAGCGGGGGAAGTAATGAGCAGTTCTTC
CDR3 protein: CASSQGMTSGGSNEQFF

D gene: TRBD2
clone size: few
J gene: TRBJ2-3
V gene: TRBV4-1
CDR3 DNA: TGCGCCAGCAGCGCTCGGCTAGCGGGAGGGAGCACAGATACGCAGTATTTT
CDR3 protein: CASSARLAGGSTDTQYF

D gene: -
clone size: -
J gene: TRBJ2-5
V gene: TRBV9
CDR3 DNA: TGTGCCAGCAGCGTAGAAGGGGTGGGTAGTCAGTACTTC
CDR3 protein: CASSVEGVGSQYF

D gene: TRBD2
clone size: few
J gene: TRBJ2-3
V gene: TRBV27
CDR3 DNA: TGTGCCAGCAGAGCGGGAGTAATGTTTGAGAGGGGCACAGATACGCAGTATTTT
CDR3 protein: CASRAGVMFERGTDTQYF

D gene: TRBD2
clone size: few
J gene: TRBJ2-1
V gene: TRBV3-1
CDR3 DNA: TGTGCCAGCAGCCAAGACGGGACTAGCGGGACTTGGAGCTCCTACAATGAGCAGTTCTTC
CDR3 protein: CASSQDGTSGTWSSYNEQFF

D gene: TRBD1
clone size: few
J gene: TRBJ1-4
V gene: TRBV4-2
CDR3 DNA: TGTGCCAGCAGCCTCCAACGGATTAGTACAGGGGATGAAAAACTGTTTTTT
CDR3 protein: CASSLQRISTGDEKLFF

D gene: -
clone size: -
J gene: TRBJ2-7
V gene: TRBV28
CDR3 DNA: TGTGCCAGCAGAACGACGGCGAGCTCCTACGAGCAGTACTTC
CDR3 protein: CASRTTASSYEQYF

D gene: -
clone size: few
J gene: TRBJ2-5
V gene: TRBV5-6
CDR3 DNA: TGTGCCAGCAGCTTGGCTCGGTTCGAGACCCAGTACTTC
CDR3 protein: CASSLARFETQYF

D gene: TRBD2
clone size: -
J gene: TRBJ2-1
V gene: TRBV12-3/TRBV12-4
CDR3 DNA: TGTGCCAGCAGTTTAGCGGGAGGGGTGTTTGATGGGCAGTTCTTC
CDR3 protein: CASSLAGGVFDGQFF

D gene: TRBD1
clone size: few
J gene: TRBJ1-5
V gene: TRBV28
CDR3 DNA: TGTGCCAGCAGTGTCGACAGGGGAAATCAGCCCCAGCATTTT
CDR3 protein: CASSVDRGNQPQHF

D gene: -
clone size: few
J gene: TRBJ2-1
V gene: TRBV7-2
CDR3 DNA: TGTGCCAGCAGCGGAGGGGTCCAACCCTACGAGCAGTTCTTC
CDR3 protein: CASSGGVQPYEQFF

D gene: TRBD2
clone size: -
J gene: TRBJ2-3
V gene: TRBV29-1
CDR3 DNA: TGCAGCGTCCTAGTAGCGGGGTCTAGCACAGATACGCAGTATTTT
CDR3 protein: CSVLVAGSSTDTQYF

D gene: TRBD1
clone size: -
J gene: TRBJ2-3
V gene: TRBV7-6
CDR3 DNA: TGTGCCAGCAGTTCGACAGGGTCCGGAGATACGCAGTATTTT
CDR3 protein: CASSSTGSGDTQYF

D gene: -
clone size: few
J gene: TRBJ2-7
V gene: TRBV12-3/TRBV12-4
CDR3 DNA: TGTGCCAGCAGTTTACGGGGGCAGGGGGTCAACGAGCAGTACTTC
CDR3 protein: CASSLRGQGVNEQYF

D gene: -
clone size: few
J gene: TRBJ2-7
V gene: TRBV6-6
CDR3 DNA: TGTGCCAGCAGCGACAGGCCCTCAGACGAGCAGTACTTC
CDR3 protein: CASSDRPSDEQYF

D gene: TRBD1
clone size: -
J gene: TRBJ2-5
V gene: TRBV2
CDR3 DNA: TGTGCCAGGGGACAGCAAGAGACCCAGTACTTC
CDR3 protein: CARGQQETQYF

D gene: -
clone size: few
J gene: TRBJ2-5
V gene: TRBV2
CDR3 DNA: TGTGCCAGCAGAGGGAAGGTCCGGGAGACCCAGTACTTC
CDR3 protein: CASRGKVRETQYF

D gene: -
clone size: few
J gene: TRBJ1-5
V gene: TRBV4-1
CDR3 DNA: TGCGCCAGCAGCCAAGGGGAATTGAGCAATCAGCCCCAGCATTTT
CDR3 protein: CASSQGELSNQPQHF

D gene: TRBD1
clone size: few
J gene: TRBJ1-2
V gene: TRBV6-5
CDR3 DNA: TGTGCCAGCAGTTACTCATACAGGGGGGACTATGGCTACACCTTC
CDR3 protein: CASSYSYRGDYGYTF

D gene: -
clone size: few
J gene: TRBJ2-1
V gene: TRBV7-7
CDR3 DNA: TGTGCTAGCAGCTTAAGTCAGGGGAATCATGAGCAGTTCTTC
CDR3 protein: CASSLSQGNHEQFF

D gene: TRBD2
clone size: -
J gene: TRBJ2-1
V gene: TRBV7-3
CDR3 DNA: TGTGCCAGCAGCTTCGGACTAGCGACCTACAATGAGCAGTTCTTC
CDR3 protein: CASSFGLATYNEQFF

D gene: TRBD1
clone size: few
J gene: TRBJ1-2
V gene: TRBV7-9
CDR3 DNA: TGTGCCAGCAGCTTCCCCACAGGGGGTACAGGTGGCTACACCTTC
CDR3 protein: CASSFPTGGTGGYTF

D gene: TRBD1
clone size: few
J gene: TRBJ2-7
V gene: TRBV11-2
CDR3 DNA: TGTGCCAGCAGCTTAGATCGGGGACAGGGGGCCACCTACGAGCAGTACTTC
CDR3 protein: CASSLDRGQGATYEQYF

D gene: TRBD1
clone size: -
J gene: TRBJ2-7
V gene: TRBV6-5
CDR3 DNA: TGTGCCAGCAGCACAACCGGGGGACAGGTGTACGAGCAGTACTTC
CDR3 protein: CASSTTGGQVYEQYF

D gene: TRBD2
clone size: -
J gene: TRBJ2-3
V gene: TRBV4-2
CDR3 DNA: TGTGCCAGCAGCCCCCTGGGTGAGCGGGGGTCGACAGATACGCAGTATTTT
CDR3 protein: CASSPLGERGSTDTQYF

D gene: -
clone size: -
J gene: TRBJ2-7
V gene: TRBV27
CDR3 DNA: TGTGCCAGCAGTTTGGGCCAGACCCACGAGCAGTACTTC
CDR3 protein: CASSLGQTHEQYF

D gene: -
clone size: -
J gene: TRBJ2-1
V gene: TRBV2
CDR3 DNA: TGTGCCAGCTTCCGGGAATACAATGAGCAGTTCTTC
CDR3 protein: CASFREYNEQFF

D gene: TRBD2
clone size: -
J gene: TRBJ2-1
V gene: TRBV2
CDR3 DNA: TGTGCCAGCAGTGTGGGGACTACCTACAATGAGCAGTTCTTC
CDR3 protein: CASSVGTTYNEQFF

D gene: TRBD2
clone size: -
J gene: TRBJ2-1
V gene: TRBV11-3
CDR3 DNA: TGTGCCAGCAGCTTATGGCGGGGGGCCCTCAATGAGCAGTTCTTC
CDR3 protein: CASSLWRGALNEQFF

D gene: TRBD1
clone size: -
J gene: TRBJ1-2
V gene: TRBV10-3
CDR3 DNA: TGTGCCACCGACCCAGGGACAGTCGTATATGGCTACACCTTC
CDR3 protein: CATDPGTVVYGYTF

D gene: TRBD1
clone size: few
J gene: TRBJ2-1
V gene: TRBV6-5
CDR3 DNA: TGTGCCAGCATCGACAAGCGTGGGACAGGGACAAGCGAGCAGTTCTTC
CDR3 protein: CASIDKRGTGTSEQFF

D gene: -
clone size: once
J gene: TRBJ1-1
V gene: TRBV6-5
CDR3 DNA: TGTGCCAGCAGTTACTCGTCATACCGGGCCCAGAACACTGAAGCTTTCTTT
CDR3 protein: CASSYSSYRAQNTEAFF

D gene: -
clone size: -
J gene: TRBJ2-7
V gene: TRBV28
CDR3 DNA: TGTGCCAGCAGCCACCCAGGGAAACTGCACCATAGTATCTCCTACGAGCAGTACTTC
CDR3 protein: CASSHPGKLHHSISYEQYF

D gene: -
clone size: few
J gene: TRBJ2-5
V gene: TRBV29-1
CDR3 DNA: TGCAGCGTTCCCACCGGGGCCCAGTACTTC
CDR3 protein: CSVPTGAQYF

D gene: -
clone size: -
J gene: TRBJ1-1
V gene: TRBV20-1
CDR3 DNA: TGCAGTGCTAGTCGGACGGGAGTGAACACTGAAGCTTTCTTT
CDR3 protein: CSASRTGVNTEAFF